The present T cell receptor beta chain was sequenced within a study of identical twins. A universal primer site was incorporated via template switching, and the cDNA contained unique molecular identifiers. TCRdb re-called the 5' RACE reads with MiXCR, one entry per CDR3 protein. The repertoire includes 500,000 to 600,000 distinct CDR3 sequences, roughly a fifth of them detected once, and around 0.9% sits in the top ten. The study, taken as a whole, reports: Sharing of beta out-of-frame sequences by twins showed a weaker excess.

The CDR3 is made up of 14 amino acids. V lost 2 bases to trimming and J lost 2 bases, with 10 bases between them. This clonotype was observed many times. Its specificity is not known. These data are also associated with another study on T cells expressing NK-cell markers. From that study: Just one sequenced donor of eight was HCMV-seronegative, while seven were seropositive.

Input material: CD4+ T cells sorted from blood. The J gene is TRBJ2-7, the V gene TRBV12-3 or TRBV12-4; no clear D gene. The clonotype comes from a woman in her late teens or twenties in good health. CDR3 sequence: CASSLTPRPYEQYF. The CDR3 DNA follows: TGTGCCAGCAGTTTAACCCCTAGACCCTACGAGCAGTACTTC.